Listed here are 6 T cell receptor beta chains from one sample, sequenced in a study of monozygotic twins with inflammatory bowel disease. For each CDR3 protein, TCRdb gives one entry from its re-call of the 5' RACE reads, without DNA. The repertoire shows a few hundred thousand distinct CDR3 sequences; the top ten hold 2% to 2.5%. Input material: blood. The receptor set was obtained from a human donor with ulcerative colitis or Crohn's disease, or a healthy co-twin of an affected twin (not recorded which).

V usage is TRBV20-1 and J usage is TRBJ2-2; TCRdb picks TRBD2, but there is no DNA to check that call. Germline CDR1 is DFQATT and CDR2 is SNEGSKA (reference sequence). This CDR3 region has 13 residues. CDR3 protein: CSADREKDGELFF.

The chain is built from TRBV18 and TRBJ2-3. Germline CDR1 reads KGHSH; CDR2 reads LQKENI. This CDR3 contains 14 residues. The CDR3 here is CASSPLRSTDTQYF.

J is TRBJ2-7 and V is TRBV7-2; TCRdb gives TRBD2 as the D gene, but with no DNA this cannot be confirmed. Per the germline V gene, CDR1 is SGHTA and CDR2 is FQGNSA. This CDR3 contains 17 residues. The CDR3 reads CASSATSGGSKGYEQYF.

The CDR3 here is CASSLGGLAMETQYF. V is TRBV5-6 and J is TRBJ2-5; TCRdb designates TRBD2, a call that cannot be tested without DNA. This CDR3 has 15 residues. Germline V CDR1 and CDR2: SGHDT, YYEEEE. Filled out from reference TRBV5-6 and TRBJ2-5, the complete variable domain reads DAGVTQSPTHLIKTRGQQVTLRCSPKSGHDTVSWYQQALGQGPQFIFQYYEEEERQRGNFPDRFSGHQFPNYSSELNVNALLLGDSALYLCASSLGGLAMETQYFGPGTRLLVL.

The chain has TRBV10-3 and TRBJ2-7; lacking DNA, the TRBD1 call made by TCRdb goes unchecked. The germline V gene encodes CDR1 ENHRY and CDR2 SYGVKD. There are 14 residues in the CDR3. This chain's CDR3 is CAISDRGSSYEQYF.

V is TRBV7-2 and J is TRBJ2-3; TCRdb proposes TRBD2, but this gene call is untestable without DNA. Germline V gene sequence: CDR1 SGHTA, CDR2 FQGNSA. This CDR3 contains 16 residues. The CDR3 region is CASSLASGVGTDTQYF.